This TCR beta chain originates from a study of metastatic and nonmetastatic thyroid tumors. Per the original methods: The authors used CDR3 differences across clinicopathological groups to build a distant-metastasis classifier for papillary thyroid cancer. MiXCR was used by TCRdb to re-call the PCR reads. The authors' filters were not applied to this entry. The sample yields 4,500 to 6,500 clones, around a fifth seen once. There were no patients who had received any treatment before thyroid surgery. This clone was counted between two and nine times. Germline CDR1 KGHDR, CDR2 SFDVKD. The CDR3 is made up of 12 amino acids. Trimming pared 9 bases from V and 4 bases from J, leaving 11 bases between.

The sample comprised adjacent normal tissue. The chain recombines TRBV24-1 with TRBJ1-2; D is unresolved. This TCR was recovered from a female donor with papillary thyroid cancer or a benign thyroid nodule (not recorded which). Some clones in this sample may be carry-over from other donors' samples. The CDR3 reads CATGSSLYGYTF. The CDR3 region has the DNA TGTGCCACCGGGTCCAGCCTCTATGGCTACACCTTC.